This entry is about one T cell receptor beta chain. Its cognate antigen is unknown. The record originates from a study of metastatic and nonmetastatic thyroid tumors. Study context: Repertoire comparisons spanned blood and tumor or nodule tissue from malignant and benign thyroid patients.

Source study methods: A classifier of distant metastasis in papillary thyroid cancer was built from CDR3 differences (across clinicopathological groups). TCRdb reprocessed the PCR reads via MiXCR. The V and J calls were not made by the authors but by TCRdb's processing. The table includes approximately 7,000 clones, roughly 37% detected once. The CDR3 contains 13 residues. V shed 0 bases and J shed 3 bases, with 6 bases lying between them. The entire patient cohort was treatment-naive prior to thyroid surgery. Whole-study findings and limits: In both blood and tumor samples, TCR beta diversity was reported significantly higher for malignant than benign nodules.

The genes are TRBV12-3 or TRBV12-4 and TRBJ2-7, with D unresolved. Sequencing was done on a sample of tumor tissue. The sequence came from a female donor with papillary thyroid cancer or a benign thyroid nodule (not recorded which). Some clones in this sample may be carry-over from other donors' samples. In DNA, the CDR3 is TGTGCCAGCAGTTTAGCGAGTGGCTACGAGCAGTACTTC. This translates into CASSLASGYEQYF.